This TCR beta chain was recovered during a study of CD8+ T cells in alopecia areata. Across the whole study: In an open-label trial, patients got 5 to 10 mg tofacitinib twice daily. Tofacitinib ran for 6 to 18 months before 6 months off drug.

RNA extraction and reverse transcription yielded cDNA as sequencing template. Measured with immunoSEQ multiplex PCR; TCRdb has only the in-frame clones, and not every one. The data hold approximately 59,000 clones, with 45% to 55% observed a single time. General study points: Alphabeta T cells residing in normal skin are also sequenced in scalp samples.

This CDR3 contains 13 residues. Germline-derived CDR1 and CDR2 are KGHSY and FQNENV. Trimming took 0 bases from V and 5 from J, leaving 8 bases between them. A few counts support this clone. Its target is not known. This material consisted of CD8+ T cells sorted from blood, taken at week 0. The chain carries TRBV16 and TRBJ2-7, with D uncertain. The receptor was derived from a human donor with alopecia areata. Here the CDR3 reads CASSQSGIHEQYF. In DNA, the CDR3 is TGTGCCAGCAGCCAATCAGGGATCCACGAGCAGTACTTC. Full variable domain (rest looked up from reference TRBV16 and TRBJ2-7): GEEVAQTPKHLVRGEGQKAKLYCAPIKGHSYVFWYQQVLKNEFKFLISFQNENVFDETGMPKERFSAKCLPNSPCSLEIQATKLEDSAVYFCASSQSGIHEQYFGPGTRLTVT.